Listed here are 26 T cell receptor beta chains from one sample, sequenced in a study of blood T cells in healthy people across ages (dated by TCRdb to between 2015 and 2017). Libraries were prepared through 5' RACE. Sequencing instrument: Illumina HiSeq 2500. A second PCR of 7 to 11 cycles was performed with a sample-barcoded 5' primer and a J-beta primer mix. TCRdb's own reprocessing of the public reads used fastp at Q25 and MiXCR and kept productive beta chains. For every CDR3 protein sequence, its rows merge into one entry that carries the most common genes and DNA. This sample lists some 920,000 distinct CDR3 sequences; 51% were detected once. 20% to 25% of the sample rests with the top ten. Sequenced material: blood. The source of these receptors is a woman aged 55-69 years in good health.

CDR3 region: CASSPEAFHYGYTF. In DNA, the CDR3 is TGCGCCAGCAGCCCGGAGGCATTCCACTATGGCTACACCTTC. This chain uses TRBV5-1 with TRBJ1-2; D call uncertain. Trimming shortened V by 4 bases and J by 3 bases, and 13 bases separated the two germline ends. The germline V gene has CDR1 SGHRS and CDR2 YFSETQ. The CDR3 length is 14 residues.

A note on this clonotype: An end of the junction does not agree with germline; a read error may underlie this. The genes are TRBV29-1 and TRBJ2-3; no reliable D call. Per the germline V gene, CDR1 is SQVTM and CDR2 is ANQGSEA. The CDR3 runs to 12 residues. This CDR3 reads CSAAAVGDTKYF. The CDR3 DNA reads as TGCAGCGCAGCCGCGGTGGGTGATACGAAGTATTTT.

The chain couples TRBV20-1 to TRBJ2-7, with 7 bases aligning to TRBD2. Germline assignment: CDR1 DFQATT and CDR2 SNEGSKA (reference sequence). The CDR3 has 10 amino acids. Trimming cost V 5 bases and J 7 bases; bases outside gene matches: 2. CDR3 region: CSAGEGEQYF. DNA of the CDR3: TGCAGTGCTGGGGAGGGGGAGCAGTACTTC.

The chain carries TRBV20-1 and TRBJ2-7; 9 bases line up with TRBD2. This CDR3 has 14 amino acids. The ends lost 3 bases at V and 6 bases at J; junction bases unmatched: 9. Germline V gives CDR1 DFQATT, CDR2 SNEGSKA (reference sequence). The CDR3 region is CSARRGTSRSEQYF. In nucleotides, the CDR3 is TGCAGTGCTAGGCGCGGGACTAGCAGATCCGAGCAGTACTTC.

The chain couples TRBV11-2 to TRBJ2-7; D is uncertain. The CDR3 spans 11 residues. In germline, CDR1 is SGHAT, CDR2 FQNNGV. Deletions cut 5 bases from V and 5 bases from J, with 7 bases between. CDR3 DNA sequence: TGTGCCAGCAGCCGCACACACGAGCAGTACTTC. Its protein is CASSRTHEQYF.

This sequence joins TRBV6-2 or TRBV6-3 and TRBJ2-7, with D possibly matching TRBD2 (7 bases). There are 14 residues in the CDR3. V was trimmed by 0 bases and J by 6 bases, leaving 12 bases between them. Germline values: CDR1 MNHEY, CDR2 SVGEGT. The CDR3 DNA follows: TGTGCCAGCAGTTACTCAGCGGGACACGTCGAGCAGTACTTC. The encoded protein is CASSYSAGHVEQYF.

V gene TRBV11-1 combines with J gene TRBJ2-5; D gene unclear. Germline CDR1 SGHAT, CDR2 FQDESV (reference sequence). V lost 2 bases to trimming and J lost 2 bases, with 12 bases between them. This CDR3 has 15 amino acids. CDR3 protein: CASSLTGKSQETQYF. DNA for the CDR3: TGTGCCAGCAGCTTAACCGGCAAGTCACAAGAGACCCAGTACTTC.

CDR3: CSARVVRNEKLFF. In nucleotides, the CDR3 is TGCAGTGCTAGGGTTGTACGGAATGAAAAACTGTTTTTT. The chain recombines TRBV20-1 with TRBJ1-4, with no clear D. This CDR3 is 13 amino acids long. The V and J ends lost 3 bases and 5 bases respectively, with 10 bases between them. The germline gives CDR1 DFQATT, CDR2 SNEGSKA (reference sequence).

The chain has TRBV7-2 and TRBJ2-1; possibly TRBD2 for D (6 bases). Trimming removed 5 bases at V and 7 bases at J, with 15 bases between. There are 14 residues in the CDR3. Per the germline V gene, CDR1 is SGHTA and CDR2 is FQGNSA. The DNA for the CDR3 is TGTGCCAGCAGCCCAAGGCGGGATAAAAATGAGCAGTTCTTC. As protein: CASSPRRDKNEQFF.

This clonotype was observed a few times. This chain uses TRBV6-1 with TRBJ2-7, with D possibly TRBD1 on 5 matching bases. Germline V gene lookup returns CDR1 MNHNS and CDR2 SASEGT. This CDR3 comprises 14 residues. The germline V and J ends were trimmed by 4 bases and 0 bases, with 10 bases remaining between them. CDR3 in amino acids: CASSADIYSYEQYF. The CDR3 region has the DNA TGTGCCAGCAGTGCGGACATCTACTCCTACGAGCAGTACTTC.

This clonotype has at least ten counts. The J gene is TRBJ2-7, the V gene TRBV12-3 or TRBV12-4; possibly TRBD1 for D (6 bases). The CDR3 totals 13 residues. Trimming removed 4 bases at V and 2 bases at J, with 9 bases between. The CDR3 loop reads CASSWGHPYEQYF. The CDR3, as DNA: TGTGCCAGCAGTTGGGGACATCCCTACGAGCAGTACTTC.

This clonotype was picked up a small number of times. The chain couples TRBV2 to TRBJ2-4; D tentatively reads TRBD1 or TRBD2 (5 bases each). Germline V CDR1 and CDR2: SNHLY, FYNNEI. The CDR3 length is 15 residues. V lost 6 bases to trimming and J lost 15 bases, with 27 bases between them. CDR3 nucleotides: TGTGCCAGCAGCTTAGAGACCGGGACCCCTACACGACCGTACTTC. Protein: CASSLETGTPTRPYF.

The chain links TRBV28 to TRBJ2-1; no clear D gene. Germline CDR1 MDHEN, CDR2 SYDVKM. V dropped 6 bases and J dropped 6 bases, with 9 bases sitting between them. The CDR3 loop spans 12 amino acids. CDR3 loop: CASRLGFNEQFF. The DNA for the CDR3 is TGTGCCAGCAGATTAGGGTTCAATGAGCAGTTCTTC.

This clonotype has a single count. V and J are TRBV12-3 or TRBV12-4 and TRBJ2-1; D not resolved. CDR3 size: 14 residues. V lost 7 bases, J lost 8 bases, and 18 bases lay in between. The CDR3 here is CASMLSWGMDEQFF. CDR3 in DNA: TGTGCCAGCATGTTGAGTTGGGGTATGGATGAGCAGTTCTTC.

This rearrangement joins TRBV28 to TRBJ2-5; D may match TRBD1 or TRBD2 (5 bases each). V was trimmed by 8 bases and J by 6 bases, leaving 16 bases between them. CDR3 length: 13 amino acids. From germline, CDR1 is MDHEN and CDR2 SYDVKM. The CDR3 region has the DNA TGTGCCAGCTGGGGACCCAACTGGAAGACCCAGTACTTC. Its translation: CASWGPNWKTQYF.

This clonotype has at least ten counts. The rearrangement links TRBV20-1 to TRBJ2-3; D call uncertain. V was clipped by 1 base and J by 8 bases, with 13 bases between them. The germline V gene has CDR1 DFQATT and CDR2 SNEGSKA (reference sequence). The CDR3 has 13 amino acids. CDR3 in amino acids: CSARGEERGTQYF. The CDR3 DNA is TGCAGTGCTAGAGGGGAAGAACGTGGTACGCAGTATTTT.

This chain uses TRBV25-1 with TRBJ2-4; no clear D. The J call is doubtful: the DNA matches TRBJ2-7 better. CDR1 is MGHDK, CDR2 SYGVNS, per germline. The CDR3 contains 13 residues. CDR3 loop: CASSEPPTYEQYF. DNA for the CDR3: TGTGCCAGCAGTGAGCCTCCTACCTACGAGCAGTACTTC.

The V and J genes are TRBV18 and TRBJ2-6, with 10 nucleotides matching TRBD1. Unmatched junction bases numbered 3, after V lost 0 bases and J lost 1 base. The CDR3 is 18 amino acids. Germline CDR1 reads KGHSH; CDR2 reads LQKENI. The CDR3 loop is CASSPPGQGISGANVLTF. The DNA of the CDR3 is TGTGCCAGCTCACCACCGGGACAGGGGATTTCTGGGGCCAACGTCCTGACTTTC.

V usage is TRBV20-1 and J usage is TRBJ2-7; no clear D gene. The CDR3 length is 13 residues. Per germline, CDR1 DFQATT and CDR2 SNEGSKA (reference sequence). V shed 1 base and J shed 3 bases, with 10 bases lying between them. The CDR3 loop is CSARGSGNYEQYF. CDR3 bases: TGCAGTGCTAGAGGGTCAGGAAACTACGAGCAGTACTTC.

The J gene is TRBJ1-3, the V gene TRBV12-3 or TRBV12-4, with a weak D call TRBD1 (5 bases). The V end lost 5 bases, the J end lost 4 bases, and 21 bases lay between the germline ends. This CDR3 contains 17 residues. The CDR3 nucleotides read TGTGCCAGCAGTCACGGGACGTTGCCGGGCTCGGGAAACACCATATATTTT. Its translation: CASSHGTLPGSGNTIYF.

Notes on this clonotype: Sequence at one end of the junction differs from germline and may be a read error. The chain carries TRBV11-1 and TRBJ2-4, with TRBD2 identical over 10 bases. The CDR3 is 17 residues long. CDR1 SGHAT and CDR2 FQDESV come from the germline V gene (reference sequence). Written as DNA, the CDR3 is TGTGCCAGCAGTACCCGACTAGCGGGTCCTCTACGAAGTATTCGGTACTTC. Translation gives CASSTRLAGPLRSIRYF. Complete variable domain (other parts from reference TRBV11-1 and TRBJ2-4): EAEVAQSPRYKITEKSQAVAFWCDPISGHATLYWYRQILGQGPELLVQFQDESVVDDSQLPKDRFSAERLKGVDSTLKIQPAELGDSAMYLCASSTRLAGPLRSIRYFGAGTRLSVL.

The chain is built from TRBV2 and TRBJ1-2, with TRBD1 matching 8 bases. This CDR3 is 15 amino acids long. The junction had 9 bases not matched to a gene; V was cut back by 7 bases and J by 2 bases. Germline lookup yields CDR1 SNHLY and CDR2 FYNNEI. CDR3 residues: CASILRQGYNYGYTF. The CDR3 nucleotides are TGTGCCAGCATTTTAAGACAGGGGTACAACTATGGCTACACCTTC. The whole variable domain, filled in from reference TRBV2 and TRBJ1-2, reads EPEVTQTPSHQVTQMGQEVILRCVPISNHLYFYWYRQILGQKVEFLVSFYNNEISEKSEIFDDQFSVERPDGSNFTLKIRSTKLEDSAMYFCASILRQGYNYGYTFGSGTRLTVV.

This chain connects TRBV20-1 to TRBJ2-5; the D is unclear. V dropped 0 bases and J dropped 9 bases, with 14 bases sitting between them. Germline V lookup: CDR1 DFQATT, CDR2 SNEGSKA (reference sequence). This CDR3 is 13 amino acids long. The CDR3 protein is CSARDRNFEAQYF. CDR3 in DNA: TGCAGTGCTAGAGATCGGAACTTCGAGGCCCAGTACTTC.

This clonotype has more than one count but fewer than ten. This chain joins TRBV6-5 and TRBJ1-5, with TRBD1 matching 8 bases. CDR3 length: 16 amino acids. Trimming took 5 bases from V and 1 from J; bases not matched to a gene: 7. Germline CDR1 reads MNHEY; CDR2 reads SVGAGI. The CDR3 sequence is CASSQLRDRSNQPQHF. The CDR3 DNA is TGTGCCAGCAGTCAGCTCCGGGACAGGAGCAATCAGCCCCAGCATTTT.

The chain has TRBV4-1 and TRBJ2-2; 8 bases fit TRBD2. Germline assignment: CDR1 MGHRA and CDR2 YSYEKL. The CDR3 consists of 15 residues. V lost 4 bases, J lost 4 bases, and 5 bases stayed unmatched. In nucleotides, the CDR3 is TGCGCCAGCAGCCCGCAGCGGGAGCGCACCGGGGAGCTGTTTTTT. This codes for CASSPQRERTGELFF.

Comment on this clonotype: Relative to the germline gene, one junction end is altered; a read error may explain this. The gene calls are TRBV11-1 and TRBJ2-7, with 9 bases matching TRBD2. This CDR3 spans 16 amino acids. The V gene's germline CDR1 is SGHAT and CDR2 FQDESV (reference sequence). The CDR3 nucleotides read TGTGCCAGCAGCTTAGCAGGTAGCGGGAGCGAATACGGGCAGTACTTC. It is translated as CASSLAGSGSEYGQYF.